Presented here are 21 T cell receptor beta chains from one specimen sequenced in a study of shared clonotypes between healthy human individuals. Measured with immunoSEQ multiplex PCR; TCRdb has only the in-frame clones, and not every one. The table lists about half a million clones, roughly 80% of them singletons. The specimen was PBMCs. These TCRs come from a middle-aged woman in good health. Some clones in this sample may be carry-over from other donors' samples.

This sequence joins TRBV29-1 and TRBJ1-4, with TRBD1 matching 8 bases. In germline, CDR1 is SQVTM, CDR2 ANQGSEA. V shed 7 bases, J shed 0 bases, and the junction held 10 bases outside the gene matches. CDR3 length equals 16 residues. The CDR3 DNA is TGCAGCGCCCTGGACAGGGAGGGTGCAACTAATGAAAAACTGTTTTTT. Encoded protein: CSALDREGATNEKLFF.

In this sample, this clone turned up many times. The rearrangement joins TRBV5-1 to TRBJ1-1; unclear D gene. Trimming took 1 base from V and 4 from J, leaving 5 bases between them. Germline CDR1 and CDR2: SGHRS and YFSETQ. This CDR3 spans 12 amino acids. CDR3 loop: CASSLPGTEAFF. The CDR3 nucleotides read TGCGCCAGCAGCTTGCCGGGCACTGAAGCTTTCTTT.

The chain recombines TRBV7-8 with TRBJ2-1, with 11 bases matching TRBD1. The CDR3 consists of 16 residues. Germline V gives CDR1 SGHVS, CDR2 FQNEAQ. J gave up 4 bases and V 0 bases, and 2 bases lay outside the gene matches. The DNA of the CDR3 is TGTGCCAGCAGCTTAGCTCGGGACAGGGGGTACAATGAGCAGTTCTTC. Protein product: CASSLARDRGYNEQFF.

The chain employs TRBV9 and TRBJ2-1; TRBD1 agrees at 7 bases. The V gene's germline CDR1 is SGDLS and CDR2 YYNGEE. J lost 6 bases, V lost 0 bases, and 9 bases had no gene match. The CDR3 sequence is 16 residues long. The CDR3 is CASSVVGTVPSNEQFF. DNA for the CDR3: TGTGCCAGCAGCGTAGTAGGGACAGTTCCGTCCAATGAGCAGTTCTTC.

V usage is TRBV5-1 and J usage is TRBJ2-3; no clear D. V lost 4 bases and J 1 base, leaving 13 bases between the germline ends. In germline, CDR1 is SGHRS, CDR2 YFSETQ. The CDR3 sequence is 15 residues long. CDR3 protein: CASSTISGGTDTQYF. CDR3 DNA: TGCGCCAGCAGCACAATCTCTGGCGGCACAGATACGCAGTATTTT.

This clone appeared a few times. In nucleotides, the CDR3 is TGTGCCAGCAGCCCGCACGGGCTTGGGAACACTGAAGCTTTCTTT. Amino acid sequence: CASSPHGLGNTEAFF. This chain joins TRBV7-2 and TRBJ1-1; D not certain. V lost 5 bases and J lost 1, with 14 bases in between. The CDR3 sequence is 15 residues long. Germline V gene data show CDR1 as SGHTA and CDR2 as FQGNSA.

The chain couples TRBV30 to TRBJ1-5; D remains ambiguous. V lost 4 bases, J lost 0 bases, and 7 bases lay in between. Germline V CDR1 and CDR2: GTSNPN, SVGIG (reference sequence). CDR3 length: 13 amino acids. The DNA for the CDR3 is TGTGCCTGGACTCGGGGTAGCAATCAGCCCCAGCATTTT. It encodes CAWTRGSNQPQHF.

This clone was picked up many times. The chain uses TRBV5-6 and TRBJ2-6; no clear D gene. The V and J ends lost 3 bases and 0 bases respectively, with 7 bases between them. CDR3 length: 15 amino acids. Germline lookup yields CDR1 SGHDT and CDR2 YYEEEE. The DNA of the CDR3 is TGTGCCAGCAGCTATGGGCCCTCTGGGGCCAACGTCCTGACTTTC. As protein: CASSYGPSGANVLTF.

CDR3 DNA: TGCGCCAGCAGCGCGGGACTAGCGGGCGAGCAGTACTTC. Translated, it gives CASSAGLAGEQYF. The J gene is TRBJ2-7, the V gene TRBV5-1; TRBD2 aligns across 12 bases. V gave up 4 bases and J gave up 6 bases; unmatched junction bases: 2. The CDR3 contains 13 residues. The germline V gene has CDR1 SGHRS and CDR2 YFSETQ.

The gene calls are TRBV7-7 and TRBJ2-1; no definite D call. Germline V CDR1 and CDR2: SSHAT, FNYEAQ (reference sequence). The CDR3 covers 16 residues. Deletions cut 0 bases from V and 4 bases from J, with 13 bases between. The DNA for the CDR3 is TGTGCCAGCAGCTTAGCGACAAGCCCCCCTTACAATGAGCAGTTCTTC. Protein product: CASSLATSPPYNEQFF.

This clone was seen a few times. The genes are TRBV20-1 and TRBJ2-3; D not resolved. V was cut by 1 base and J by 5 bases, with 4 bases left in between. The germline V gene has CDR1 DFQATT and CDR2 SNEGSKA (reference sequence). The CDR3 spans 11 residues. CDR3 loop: CSARVVDTQYF. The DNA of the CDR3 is TGCAGTGCTAGAGTAGTAGATACGCAGTATTTT.

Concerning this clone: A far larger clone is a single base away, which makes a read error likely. CDR3 region: CTTLQLAETYEQYF. CDR3 DNA sequence: TGTACCACACTTCAGCTAGCGGAAACCTACGAGCAGTACTTC. The chain is built from TRBV28 and TRBJ2-7; 7 bases are a match to TRBD2. Germline values: CDR1 MDHEN, CDR2 SYDVKM. This CDR3 is built from 14 residues.

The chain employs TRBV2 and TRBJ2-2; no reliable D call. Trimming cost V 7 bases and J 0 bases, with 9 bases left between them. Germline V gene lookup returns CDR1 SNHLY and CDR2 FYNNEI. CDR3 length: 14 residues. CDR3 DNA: TGTGCCAGCAAGGAAAACACGAACACCGGGGAGCTGTTTTTT. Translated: CASKENTNTGELFF.

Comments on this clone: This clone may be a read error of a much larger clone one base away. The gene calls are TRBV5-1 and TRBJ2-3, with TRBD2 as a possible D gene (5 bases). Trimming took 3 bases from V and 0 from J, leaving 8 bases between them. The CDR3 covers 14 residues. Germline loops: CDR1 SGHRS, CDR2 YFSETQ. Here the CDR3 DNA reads TGCGCCAGCAGCTCGGGATCCAGCACAGATACGCAGTATTTT. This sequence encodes CASSSGSSTDTQYF.

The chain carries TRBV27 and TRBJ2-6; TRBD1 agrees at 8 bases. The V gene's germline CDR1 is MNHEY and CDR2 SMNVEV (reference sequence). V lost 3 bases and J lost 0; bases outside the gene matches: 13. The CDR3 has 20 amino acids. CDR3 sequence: CASSLWLRDRRNSGANVLTF. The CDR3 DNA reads TGTGCCAGCAGTTTGTGGCTCCGGGACAGGCGGAACTCTGGGGCCAACGTCCTGACTTTC.

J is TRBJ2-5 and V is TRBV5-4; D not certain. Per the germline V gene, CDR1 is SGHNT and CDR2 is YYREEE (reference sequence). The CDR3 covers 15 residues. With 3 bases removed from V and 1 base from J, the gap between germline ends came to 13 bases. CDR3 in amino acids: CASSSSRRPQETQYF. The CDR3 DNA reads TGTGCCAGCAGCTCAAGTAGGCGCCCCCAAGAGACCCAGTACTTC.

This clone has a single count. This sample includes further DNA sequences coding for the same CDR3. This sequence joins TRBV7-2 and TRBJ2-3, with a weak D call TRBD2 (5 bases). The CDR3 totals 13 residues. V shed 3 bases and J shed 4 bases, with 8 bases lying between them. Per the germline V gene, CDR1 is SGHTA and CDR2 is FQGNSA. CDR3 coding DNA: TGTGCCAGCAGCTTGGAGAGGGCAGATACGCAGTATTTT. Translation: CASSLERADTQYF.

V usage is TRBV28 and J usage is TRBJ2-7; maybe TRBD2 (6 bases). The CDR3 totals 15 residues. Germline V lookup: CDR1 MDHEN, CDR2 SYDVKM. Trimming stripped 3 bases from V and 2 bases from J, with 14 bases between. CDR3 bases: TGTGCCAGCAGTTTCAGTGGAGGGATAGCCTACGAGCAGTACTTC. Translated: CASSFSGGIAYEQYF.

The CDR3 nucleotides are TGTGCCAGCAGTGAGGACAGGGGGACCTACAATGAGCAGTTCTTC. Its protein is CASSEDRGTYNEQFF. J is TRBJ2-1 and V is TRBV2; 10 bases map to TRBD1. The germline gives CDR1 SNHLY, CDR2 FYNNEI. The CDR3 spans 15 residues. With V trimmed by 3 bases and J by 2 bases, 1 base remained unmatched.

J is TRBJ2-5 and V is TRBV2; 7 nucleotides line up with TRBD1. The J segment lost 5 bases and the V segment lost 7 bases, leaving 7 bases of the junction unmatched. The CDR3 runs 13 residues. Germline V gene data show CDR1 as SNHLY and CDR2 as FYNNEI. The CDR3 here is CASKGEGGETQYF. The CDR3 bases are TGTGCCAGCAAAGGGGAAGGGGGCGAGACCCAGTACTTC.

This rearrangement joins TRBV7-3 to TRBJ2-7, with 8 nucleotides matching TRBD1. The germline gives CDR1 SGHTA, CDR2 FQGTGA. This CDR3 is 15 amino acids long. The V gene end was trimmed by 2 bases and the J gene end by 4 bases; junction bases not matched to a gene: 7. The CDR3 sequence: CASSLSFGQGYEQYF. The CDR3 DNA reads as TGTGCCAGCAGCTTATCTTTTGGACAGGGTTACGAGCAGTACTTC. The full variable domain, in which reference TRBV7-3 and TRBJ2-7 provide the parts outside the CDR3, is GAGVSQTPSNKVTEKGKYVELRCDPISGHTALYWYRQSLGQGPEFLIYFQGTGAADDSGLPNDRFFAVRPEGSVSTLKIQRTERGDSAVYLCASSLSFGQGYEQYFGPGTRLTVT.